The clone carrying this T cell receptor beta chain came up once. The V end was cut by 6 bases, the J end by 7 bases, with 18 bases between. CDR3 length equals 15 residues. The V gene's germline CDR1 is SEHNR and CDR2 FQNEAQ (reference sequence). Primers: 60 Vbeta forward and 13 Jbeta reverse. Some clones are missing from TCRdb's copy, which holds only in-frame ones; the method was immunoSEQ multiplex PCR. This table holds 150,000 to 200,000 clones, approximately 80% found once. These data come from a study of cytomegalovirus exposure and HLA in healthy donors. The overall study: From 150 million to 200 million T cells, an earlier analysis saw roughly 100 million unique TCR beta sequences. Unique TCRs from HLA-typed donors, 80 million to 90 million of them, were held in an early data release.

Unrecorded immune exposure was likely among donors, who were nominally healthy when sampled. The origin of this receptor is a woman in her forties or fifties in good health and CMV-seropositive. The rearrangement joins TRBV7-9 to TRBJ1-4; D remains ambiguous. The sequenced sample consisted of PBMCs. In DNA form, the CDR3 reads TGTGCCAGCAGGCATACTTTAAACCCTATTGAAAAACTGTTTTTT. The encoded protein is CASRHTLNPIEKLFF.